This paragraph covers one TCR beta chain sequence. Cohort allocation depended upon clinical history that participants reported. The entry originates in a study of blood T cell repertoires in COVID-19. TCRdb keeps only in-frame clones here, not all; method: immunoSEQ multiplex PCR. The table has 200,000 to 300,000 clones, around 87% seen once. Germline-derived CDR1 and CDR2 are MGHDK and SYGVNS. The CDR3 consists of 16 residues. The V end lost 1 base, the J end lost 6 bases, and 15 bases lay between the germline ends. V gene TRBV25-1 combines with J gene TRBJ1-4; maybe TRBD1 (5 bases). The sequence derives from a woman aged 40 to 55 with acute COVID-19. The sequenced sample was PBMCs or T cells enriched from blood (not recorded which). CDR3 region: CASSESWVAGDEKLFF. CDR3 DNA: TGTGCCAGCAGTGAATCTTGGGTCGCGGGGGATGAAAAACTGTTTTTT.